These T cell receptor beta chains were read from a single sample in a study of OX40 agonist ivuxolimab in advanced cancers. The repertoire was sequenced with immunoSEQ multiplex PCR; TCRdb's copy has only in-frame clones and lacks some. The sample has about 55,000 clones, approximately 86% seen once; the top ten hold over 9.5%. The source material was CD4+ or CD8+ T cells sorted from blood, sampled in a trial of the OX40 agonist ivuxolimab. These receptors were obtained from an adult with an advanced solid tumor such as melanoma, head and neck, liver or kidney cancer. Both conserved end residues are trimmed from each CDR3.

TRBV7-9,ASFLVGNTEAF
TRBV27,ASSSNENYGYT
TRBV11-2,ASSSDSSYEQY
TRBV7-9,ASSPRTGIDEQY
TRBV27,ASSNWWGDTGELF
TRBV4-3,ASSQYRDGRVYGYT
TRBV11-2,ASSPGQGLSGNTIY
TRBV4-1,ASSHPGTGYYEQY
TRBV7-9,ASSLLETLQETQY
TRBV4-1,ASSHLRAGASNEQF
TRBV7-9,ASRLGQDNYGYT
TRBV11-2,ASSLGPGQTYEQY
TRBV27,ASSSTGTYGYT
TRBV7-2,ASSFRAGVDEQF
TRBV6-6,ASSTEGFREKLF
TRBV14,ASSQLQRGSSYEQY
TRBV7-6,ASRGPDKQY
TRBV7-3,ASSLTGARTDTQY
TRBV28,ASSSGLAGALTDTQY
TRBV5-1,ASSRVGSYEQY
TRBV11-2,ASSLGGREQF
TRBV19,ASRGALDQGAAKNIQY
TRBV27,ASSLGPSNQPQH
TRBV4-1,ASSQTGAGNTEAF
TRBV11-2,ASNRGAWGQGFYGYT
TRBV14,ASSQEGGAVTNEQF
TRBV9,ASSADGNYGYT
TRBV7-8,ASSLAYRLENYEQY
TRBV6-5,ASSYYMGGNEETQY
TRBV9,ASSRGGLSYEQY
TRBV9,ASSVGLVGAENGELF
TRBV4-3,ASSHSPGGPFTGELF
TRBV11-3,ASSSRDRGSTGELF
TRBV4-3,ASSQGHQHYEQY
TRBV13,ASSPGGENEKLF
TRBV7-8,ASSPQGQLDREKLF
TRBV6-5,ASSEGTGPEAF
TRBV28,ASSLSWGRVNTGELF
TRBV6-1,ASSETGGYGYT
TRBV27,ASSLLATNQPQH
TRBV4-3,ASSHRGNTPYEQY